The subject of this entry is one TCR beta chain. No antigen is known for it. Base qualities were left out, and no much larger clone turns up one base away. Taken from the germline V gene, the CDR1 and CDR2 loops are SGHRS and YFSETQ. The CDR3, cysteine through phenylalanine, is 14 amino acids long. CDR3 DNA only is kept here, 42 bases in frame from base 1. V was cut back by 7 bases and J by 0 bases, leaving a gap of 11 bases between them. This specimen belongs to a study of cytomegalovirus exposure and HLA in healthy donors (TCRdb year 2017). About the full investigation: According to a later analysis, one platform produced both the 120 validation repertoires and the 670 or so repertoires of the first cohort. The study aimed to test whether cataloging public T cell receptors could reveal signatures of past pathogen exposure. A separate validation cohort of roughly 110 different subjects was used in addition to the approximately 640-subject first cohort. High-throughput TCR immunosequencing, statistical association of individual TCRs with disease status, and machine learning were combined to predict cytomegalovirus infection status. The full study reports these points: In both the original and validation cohorts, the classifier was reported to diagnose cytomegalovirus status with high specificity and sensitivity. In vitro tests confirmed that a few of the cytomegalovirus-associated TCR beta chains recognize cytomegalovirus antigens. A total of 150 or so TCR beta chains were listed by the study as associated with cytomegalovirus. A later analysis had no HLA typing for the validation cohort, so co-occurrence there was scored across all 110 or so repertoires. It was suggested by the authors that the approach could potentially be generalized to other disease states and immunological phenotypes. Across donors, most TCR sequences were observed very rarely, whereas some public TCRs were present in many individuals. A later analysis found that TCRs clustered in the first cohort also tended to co-occur in the 120 validation repertoires, with just under 95% of cluster scores above 0.

The library was generated by the immunoSEQ multiplex PCR assay. In the source study's methods: To diagnose cytomegalovirus status from the catalog of TCR beta chain sequences, a statistical classification framework was built. Here the immuneACCESS table is served through TCRdb, limited to in-frame sequences with V and J called. Missing clones are a known gap in these copies; in checked studies unresolved V genes cover under half, and the rest lacks a known reason. D and trimming were read from the DNA, whereas the V and J calls and clone size are those reported in that table. The sample profile shows under 200,000 clones; about 81% of them were found once. The ten top clones hold 1% to 1.5% of the sample. The donors were included in the validation cohort of around 120 subjects, a group kept apart from the approximately 670-subject first cohort.

The rearrangement combines TRBV5-1 with TRBJ1-3, with no reliable assignment of the D segment. This clonotype originated in a woman in her 30s in good health and CMV-seronegative. The sequenced material came from PBMCs. The DNA sequence reads TGCGCCAGCTGGGAGAGTAACTCTGGAAACACCATATATTTT. Translated, it reads CASWESNSGNTIYF.